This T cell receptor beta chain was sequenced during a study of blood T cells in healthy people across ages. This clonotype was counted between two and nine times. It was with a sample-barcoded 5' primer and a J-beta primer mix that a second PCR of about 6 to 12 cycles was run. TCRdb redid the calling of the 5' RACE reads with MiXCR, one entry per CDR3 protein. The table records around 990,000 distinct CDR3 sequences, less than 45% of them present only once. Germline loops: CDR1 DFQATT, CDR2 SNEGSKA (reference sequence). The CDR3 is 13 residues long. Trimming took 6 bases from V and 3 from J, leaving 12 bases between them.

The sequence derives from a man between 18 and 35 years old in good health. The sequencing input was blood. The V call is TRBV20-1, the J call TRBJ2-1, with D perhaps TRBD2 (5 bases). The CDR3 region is CSAAGISYNEQFF. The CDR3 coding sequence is TGCAGTGCCGCCGGGATCAGCTACAATGAGCAGTTCTTC.